Below are 30 T cell receptor beta chains sequenced from a single sample in a study of CD8 T cells in ankylosing spondylitis. Study conclusions and caveats: Apparently characteristic of ankylosing spondylitis blood was a TCR beta motif (fewer than ten highly homologous variants).

TCRdb independently ran MiXCR on the 5' RACE reads; one entry per CDR3 protein. The sample lists approximately 540,000 distinct CDR3 sequences, roughly an eighth occurring once. Which antigens these TCRs recognize remains unknown. Sequencing was performed on blood, either unsorted or a sorted T cell fraction (not recorded which). The receptors shown here come from a male donor with ankylosing spondylitis.

A few counts support this clonotype. The rearrangement links TRBV2 to TRBJ2-1; TRBD2 agrees at 11 bases. Germline values: CDR1 SNHLY, CDR2 FYNNEI. The CDR3 sequence is 15 residues long. With 9 bases clipped from V and 6 bases from J, the junction kept 10 bases outside the gene matches. The CDR3 region is CARAASGRNRNEQFF. The CDR3 bases are TGTGCCAGAGCCGCTAGCGGGAGGAATCGCAATGAGCAGTTCTTC.

This clonotype has just a few counts. The rearrangement links TRBV5-1 to TRBJ2-3; 14 nucleotides match TRBD2. V lost 4 bases to trimming and J lost 5 bases; unmatched junction nucleotides: 12. The CDR3 is 18 amino acids. The germline V gene has CDR1 SGHRS and CDR2 YFSETQ. This CDR3 is CASSAEGTSGRGRDTQYF. CDR3 sequence (DNA): TGCGCCAGCAGCGCCGAAGGGACTAGCGGGAGAGGTAGAGATACGCAGTATTTT.

This chain uses TRBV6-1 with TRBJ1-1; D gene ambiguous. The CDR3 spans 13 residues. Germline V gene sequence: CDR1 MNHNS, CDR2 SASEGT. With 8 bases removed from V and 0 bases from J, the gap between germline ends came to 10 bases. CDR3 sequence (DNA): TGTGCCAGCGTAGACCCAATGAACACTGAAGCTTTCTTT. Translating gives CASVDPMNTEAFF.

The chain is built from TRBV7-8 and TRBJ2-1, with TRBD2 matching over 8 bases. The V and J ends lost 3 bases and 6 bases, in that order; junction bases with no gene match: 7. The CDR3 has 15 amino acids. Germline V gives CDR1 SGHVS, CDR2 FQNEAQ. In DNA form, the CDR3 reads TGTGCCAGCAGCTTTAGCGGGATGGGCGGCAATGAGCAGTTCTTC. This sequence encodes CASSFSGMGGNEQFF.

This clonotype was recorded a few times. V gene TRBV3-1 combines with J gene TRBJ1-2; perhaps TRBD1 as D (5 bases). Between the trimmed V and J ends, which lost 2 bases and 8 bases, there was a span of 12 bases. The germline gives CDR1 LGHDT, CDR2 YNNKEL (reference sequence). The CDR3 is 13 residues long. The CDR3 is CASSQRDGLGYTF. The CDR3 coding sequence is TGTGCCAGCAGCCAAAGGGACGGCTTGGGCTACACCTTC.

The chain has TRBV3-1 and TRBJ2-1; 7 bases line up with TRBD1. CDR3 length equals 15 residues. Germline CDR1 reads LGHDT; CDR2 reads YNNKEL (reference sequence). Germline trimming cut 4 bases from V and 2 bases from J; bases unmatched to any gene: 5. CDR3 in amino acids: CASSRIRGTYNEQFF. CDR3 nucleotides: TGTGCCAGCAGCCGGATCAGGGGGACCTACAATGAGCAGTTCTTC.

V is TRBV20-1 and J is TRBJ2-5; D not resolved. The CDR3 runs to 13 residues. Trimming took off 3 bases at V and 2 bases at J, with 10 bases between the two ends. Germline loops: CDR1 DFQATT, CDR2 SNEGSKA (reference sequence). The DNA of the CDR3 is TGCAGTGCTAGCCGGGTCCTGCAAGAGACCCAGTACTTC. Translation gives CSASRVLQETQYF.

This chain joins TRBV25-1 and TRBJ1-2; D not certain. V gave up 1 base and J gave up 4 bases, with 10 bases separating them. Germline V gene data show CDR1 as MGHDK and CDR2 as SYGVNS. CDR3 length: 14 amino acids. Written as DNA, the CDR3 is TGTGCCAGCAGTGAATCCCCGGCTGCCTATGGCTACACCTTC. This sequence encodes CASSESPAAYGYTF.

The chain joins TRBV10-1 to TRBJ2-5; no clear D. CDR1 is WNHNN and CDR2 is SYGVQD in the germline V gene (reference sequence). V gave up 0 bases and J gave up 4 bases, with 18 bases separating them. This CDR3 has 17 amino acids. In DNA form, the CDR3 reads TGCGCCAGCAGTGAGTCCAAGCCGATGCCGGTCCCAGAGACCCAGTACTTC. Translated, it gives CASSESKPMPVPETQYF.

This clonotype was observed a handful of times. V usage is TRBV7-8 and J usage is TRBJ2-7, with 7 bases aligning to TRBD1. The J segment lost 3 bases and the V segment lost 2 bases, leaving 7 bases of the junction unmatched. CDR1 is SGHVS, CDR2 FQNEAQ, per germline. The CDR3 runs 15 residues. CDR3 bases: TGTGCCAGCAGCTTAAGCCTTGGGACAGACTACGAGCAGTACGTC. This sequence encodes CASSLSLGTDYEQYV.

The V call is TRBV4-1, the J call TRBJ2-2; possibly TRBD2 for D (5 bases). Germline CDR1 is MGHRA and CDR2 is YSYEKL. Trimming shortened V by 4 bases and J by 7 bases, and 22 bases separated the two germline ends. The CDR3 sequence is 17 residues long. Here the CDR3 reads CASSPWTGTTTGGELFF. In DNA form, the CDR3 reads TGCGCCAGCAGCCCCTGGACGGGAACGACAACGGGCGGGGAGCTGTTTTTT.

The chain links TRBV11-2 to TRBJ2-7, with TRBD2 matching 7 bases. J was trimmed by 6 bases and V by 6 bases; bases with no gene match: 8. Germline CDR1 SGHAT, CDR2 FQNNGV. The length of the CDR3 is 13 residues. The CDR3 is CASSYPRTSEQYF. The CDR3 DNA is TGTGCCAGCAGTTACCCTCGGACTAGCGAGCAGTACTTC.

This chain links TRBV3-1 with TRBJ2-2; a possible D gene is TRBD1 (5 bases). Trimming left V 4 bases short and J 5 bases short, with 17 bases between. This CDR3 has 16 amino acids. Germline V gives CDR1 LGHDT, CDR2 YNNKEL (reference sequence). CDR3 nucleotides: TGTGCCAGCAGCCCACGACCCAGGGTTGATACCGGGGAGCTGTTTTTT. Translated: CASSPRPRVDTGELFF. The whole variable domain, remainder taken from reference TRBV3-1 and TRBJ2-2, is DTAVSQTPKYLVTQMGNDKSIKCEQNLGHDTMYWYKQDSKKFLKIMFSYNNKELIINETVPNRFSPKSPDKAHLNLHINSLELGDSAVYFCASSPRPRVDTGELFFGEGSRLTVL.

Many counts were recorded for this clonotype. The chain combines TRBV5-1 with TRBJ2-2, with D maybe TRBD1 (5 bases). CDR1 is SGHRS, CDR2 YFSETQ, per germline. The CDR3 contains 16 residues. Deletions cut 4 bases from V and 5 bases from J, with 18 bases between. Written as DNA, the CDR3 is TGCGCCAGCAGCCAATCGACAGTTCGGGCGACCGGGGAGCTGTTTTTT. Protein: CASSQSTVRATGELFF.

There are many counts of this clonotype. CDR3 amino acids: CASSPRAGGSTGELFF. The DNA of the CDR3 is TGTGCCAGCAGCCCCAGAGCGGGAGGGTCCACCGGGGAGCTGTTTTTT. This chain connects TRBV12-3 or TRBV12-4 to TRBJ2-2; 10 positions match TRBD2. This CDR3 is built from 16 residues. V dropped 6 bases and J dropped 4; count of bases not matched to a gene: 8.

This clonotype was seen only a few times. V and J are TRBV20-1 and TRBJ1-5; possible D gene TRBD1, 6 bases. Germline V gives CDR1 DFQATT, CDR2 SNEGSKA (reference sequence). Trimming cost V 0 bases and J 7 bases, with 22 bases left between them. This CDR3 spans 17 amino acids. CDR3 amino acids: CSAREPSPTGWGQPQHF. CDR3 DNA: TGCAGTGCTAGAGAACCAAGCCCCACAGGGTGGGGGCAGCCCCAGCATTTT.

This clonotype was detected ten times or more. The V gene is TRBV7-2, the J gene TRBJ2-3, with D possibly matching TRBD2 (6 bases). The germline gives CDR1 SGHTA, CDR2 FQGNSA. V dropped 2 bases and J dropped 2 bases, with 14 bases sitting between them. The CDR3 consists of 16 residues. CDR3 amino acids: CASSLFPRGSTDTQYF. CDR3 nucleotide sequence: TGTGCCAGCAGCTTATTCCCCCGGGGGTCCACAGATACGCAGTATTTT.

This clonotype was seen only a few times. V and J are TRBV24-1 and TRBJ2-3, with D perhaps matching TRBD1 (6 bases). The CDR3 is made up of 18 amino acids. Germline CDR1 is KGHDR and CDR2 is SFDVKD. The germline V and J ends were trimmed by 7 bases and 0 bases, with 22 bases remaining between them. The DNA of the CDR3 is TGTGCCACCAGCCCTTATAGTACACAGGGTTGGAGCACAGATACGCAGTATTTT. Encoded protein: CATSPYSTQGWSTDTQYF.

This clonotype has more than one count but fewer than ten. This chain joins TRBV20-1 and TRBJ2-1; the match to TRBD1 covers 9 bases. The CDR3 consists of 16 residues. Trimming cost V 2 bases and J 1 base; bases outside gene matches: 6. The germline V gene has CDR1 DFQATT and CDR2 SNEGSKA (reference sequence). CDR3 sequence reads: CSARPGQGYSYNEQFF. In DNA form, the CDR3 reads TGCAGTGCTAGACCGGGACAGGGATATTCCTACAATGAGCAGTTCTTC.

V usage is TRBV18 and J usage is TRBJ2-7; D is undetermined. Germline values: CDR1 KGHSH, CDR2 LQKENI. CDR3 length: 14 residues. The V gene lost 4 bases and the J gene lost 3 bases, with 13 bases spanning the gap. The CDR3 here is CASSQPGLIYEQYF. The CDR3 bases are TGTGCCAGCTCACAACCGGGTCTGATCTACGAGCAGTACTTC.

This clonotype was counted between two and nine times. The chain recombines TRBV12-3 or TRBV12-4 with TRBJ2-3; 12 bases agree with TRBD2. Germline trimming cut 3 bases from V and 6 bases from J; bases unmatched to any gene: 16. CDR3 size: 19 residues. CDR3 coding DNA: TGTGCCAGCAGTTTGGGCCGGTTTGAGACTAGCGGGAGTCCTGATACGCAGTATTTT. Encoded protein: CASSLGRFETSGSPDTQYF.

A few counts support this clonotype. The V call is TRBV6-5, the J call TRBJ2-3; 10 nucleotides match TRBD1. CDR3 size: 16 residues. Germline values: CDR1 MNHEY, CDR2 SVGAGI. Losses at the gene ends were 2 bases for V and 4 bases for J; bases not matched to a gene: 6. CDR3 sequence: CASSYPGTGDPDTQYF. In nucleotides, the CDR3 is TGTGCCAGCAGTTACCCCGGGACAGGGGACCCAGATACGCAGTATTTT.

CDR3 DNA: TGTGCCAGCAGACCGACAGGGGCTCGGGACCAGTACTTC. It yields the protein CASRPTGARDQYF. The chain recombines TRBV27 with TRBJ2-5, with 8 bases lining up with TRBD1. The trim removed 6 bases at V and 10 bases at J, leaving 10 bases unmatched. There are 13 residues in the CDR3. Germline lookup yields CDR1 MNHEY and CDR2 SMNVEV (reference sequence).

The CDR3 nucleotides are TGTGCCAGCAGCCCCCTCCGGGACTCTTCCTACGAGCAGTACTTC. Protein: CASSPLRDSSYEQYF. The chain employs TRBV9 and TRBJ2-7; possibly TRBD2 for D (6 bases). Per the germline V gene, CDR1 is SGDLS and CDR2 is YYNGEE. V was shortened by 4 bases and J by 1 base, with 15 bases between the two germline ends. The CDR3 is 15 amino acids. The complete variable domain, with remaining parts taken from reference TRBV9 and TRBJ2-7, reads DSGVTQTPKHLITATGQRVTLRCSPRSGDLSVYWYQQSLDQGLQFLIQYYNGEERAKGNILERFSAQQFPDLHSELNLSSLELGDSALYFCASSPLRDSSYEQYFGPGTRLTVT.

CDR3 sequence: CASSLWWEGYNEQFF. The CDR3, as DNA: TGCGCCAGCAGCTTGTGGTGGGAGGGGTACAATGAGCAGTTCTTC. The V and J genes are TRBV5-1 and TRBJ2-1, with TRBD2 identical over 7 bases. CDR3 length: 15 residues. J was trimmed by 4 bases and V by 1 base; bases with no gene match: 5. Germline values: CDR1 SGHRS, CDR2 YFSETQ.

This clonotype was picked up many times. The gene calls are TRBV7-8 and TRBJ1-6; D gene uncertain. The CDR3 loop spans 14 amino acids. Trimming cost V 8 bases and J 10 bases, with 18 bases left between them. Germline CDR1 and CDR2: SGHVS and FQNEAQ. The CDR3 reads CASGLKGRGSPLHF. CDR3 sequence (DNA): TGTGCCAGCGGACTTAAGGGTAGAGGATCACCCCTCCACTTT.

This clonotype came up a few times. V and J are TRBV10-3 and TRBJ1-1; 7 bases are shared with TRBD1. From germline, CDR1 is ENHRY and CDR2 SYGVKD. Trimming took 4 bases from V and 3 from J; bases not matched to a gene: 5. CDR3 length: 14 amino acids. CDR3 region: CAISGIQGHTEAFF. The CDR3 DNA sequence: TGTGCCATCAGTGGAATACAGGGGCACACTGAAGCTTTCTTT.

This clonotype was observed a handful of times. CDR3 in DNA: TGCGCCAGCAACCTAGCGGGAGGATCAGATACGCAGTATTTT. Translation gives CASNLAGGSDTQYF. The chain links TRBV10-1 to TRBJ2-3; 11 nucleotides align to TRBD2. Trimming took 7 bases from V and 4 from J; bases not matched to a gene: 4. Looked up from germline, CDR1 is WNHNN and CDR2 is SYGVQD (reference sequence). The CDR3 is 14 residues long.

This clonotype was counted between two and nine times. V usage is TRBV5-1 and J usage is TRBJ2-5; D possibly corresponds to TRBD2 (5 bases). The germline V gene encodes CDR1 SGHRS and CDR2 YFSETQ. The V end was cut by 0 bases, the J end by 7 bases, with 10 bases between. This CDR3 contains 13 residues. Written as DNA, the CDR3 is TGCGCCAGCAGCTTGGAAGACCGGGGGACCCAGTACTTC. The encoded protein is CASSLEDRGTQYF.

This chain connects TRBV12-3 or TRBV12-4 to TRBJ1-2, with TRBD1 identical over 9 bases. V lost 2 bases, J lost 7 bases, and 5 bases stayed unmatched. The CDR3 is made up of 14 amino acids. This CDR3 is CASSLSQGALGYTF. CDR3 coding DNA: TGTGCCAGCAGTTTATCACAGGGGGCGCTTGGCTACACCTTC.